Reported below is one T cell receptor (beta chain). Random hexamers primed reverse transcription of 0.5 to 1 ug RNA. Multiplex PCR with immunoSEQ amplified the TCR beta CDR3 across 54 Vbeta and 13 Jbeta. TCRdb processed the immunoSEQ multiplex PCR reads anew with MiXCR; each CDR3 protein has one entry. The sample contains fewer than 150,000 distinct CDR3 sequences, around nine tenths of which appear only once. The multiple sclerosis controls comprised treatment-naive patients whose relapsing-remitting disease was stable or active. This record comes from a study of CD8 T cells in Susac syndrome. Trimming pared 4 bases from V and 1 base from J, leaving 13 bases between. CDR1 MNHEY and CDR2 SVGEGT come from the germline V gene. The CDR3 covers 15 residues.

Specimen: CD8+ T cells from PBMCs. The chain combines TRBV6-2 or TRBV6-3 with TRBJ1-1; a weak D match, TRBD1 (5 bases). This clonotype originated in a human donor with multiple sclerosis. DNA for the CDR3: TGTGCCAGCAGTTTGTTACGAGGGACGAACACTGAAGCTTTCTTT. This sequence encodes CASSLLRGTNTEAFF.